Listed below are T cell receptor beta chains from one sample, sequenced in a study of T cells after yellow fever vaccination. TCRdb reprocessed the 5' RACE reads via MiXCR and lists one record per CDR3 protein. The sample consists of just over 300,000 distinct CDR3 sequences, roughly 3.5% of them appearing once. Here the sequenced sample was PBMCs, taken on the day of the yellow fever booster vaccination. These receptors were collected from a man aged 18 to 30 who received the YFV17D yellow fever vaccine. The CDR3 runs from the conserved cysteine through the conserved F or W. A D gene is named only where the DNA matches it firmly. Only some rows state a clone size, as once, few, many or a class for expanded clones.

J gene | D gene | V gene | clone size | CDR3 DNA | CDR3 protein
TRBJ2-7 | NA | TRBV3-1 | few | TGTGCCAGCAGCCACACGGGGAATCGCGAGCAGTACTTC | CASSHTGNREQYF
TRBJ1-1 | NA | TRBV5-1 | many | TGCGCCAGCAGCTTGACCGTCTTGAACACTGAAGCTTTCTTT | CASSLTVLNTEAFF
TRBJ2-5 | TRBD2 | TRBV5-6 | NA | TGTGCCAGCAGCTTCGATGCGGGGGTATCTCAAGAGACCCAGTACTTC | CASSFDAGVSQETQYF
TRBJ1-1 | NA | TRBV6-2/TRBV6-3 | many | TGTGCCAGCAGTACCCTCGGAGGGGTCACTGAAGCTTTCTTT | CASSTLGGVTEAFF
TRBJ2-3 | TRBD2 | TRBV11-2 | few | TGTGCCAGCAGCTCCATACTAGCGGGAATCTCAGATACGCAGTATTTT | CASSSILAGISDTQYF
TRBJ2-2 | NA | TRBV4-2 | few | TGTGCCAGCAGCCAGGCGGGACAGCCAAAAGGGTACACCGGGGAGCTGTTTTTT | CASSQAGQPKGYTGELFF
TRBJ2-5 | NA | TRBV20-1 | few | TGCAGTGCTAGAGAGGGCGGGGTAGGGCAAGAGACCCAGTACTTC | CSAREGGVGQETQYF
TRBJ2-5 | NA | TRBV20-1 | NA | TGCAGTGCTAGGCGGTCTTCGGGGGAGACCCAGTACTTC | CSARRSSGETQYF
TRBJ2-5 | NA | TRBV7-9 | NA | TGTGCCAGCAGCTACTTCGGGGCAAAAGAGACCCAGTACTTC | CASSYFGAKETQYF
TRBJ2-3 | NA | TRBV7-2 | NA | TGTGCCAGCAGCCTGCGGAGAGGGACAGATACGCAGTATTTT | CASSLRRGTDTQYF
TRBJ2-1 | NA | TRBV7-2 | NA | TGTGCCAGCAGCTTAAACGATTACAATGAGCAGTTCTTC | CASSLNDYNEQFF
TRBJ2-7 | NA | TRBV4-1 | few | TGCGCCAGCAGCCAAGTAGACGGGACCTACGAGCAGTACTTC | CASSQVDGTYEQYF